A single sample gave rise to the 14 T cell receptor beta chains below, sequenced in a study of blood T cell repertoires in COVID-19. The table came from immunoSEQ multiplex PCR; TCRdb's copy has only in-frame clones and leaves some out. Counted here are more than 150,000 clones, 70% to 90% occurring once; the ten biggest clones make up about 2.5%. Sequenced: peripheral blood. All receptors derive from a man aged 35-49 years with active or convalescent COVID-19.

The gene calls are TRBV27 and TRBJ1-6; D is perhaps TRBD1 (5 bases). This CDR3 spans 16 amino acids. Germline V gene data show CDR1 as MNHEY and CDR2 as SMNVEV (reference sequence). V gave up 5 bases and J gave up 9 bases, with 20 bases separating them. CDR3 nucleotides: TGTGCCAGCAGTACAAGGGGCCCGGGAGGCGCTTCACCCCTCCACTTT. Translating it yields CASSTRGPGGASPLHF.

The rearrangement joins TRBV4-2 to TRBJ2-1; 7 positions agree with TRBD2. The length of the CDR3 is 18 residues. V shed 0 bases and J 7 bases; nucleotides not matched to a gene: 15. Looked up from germline, CDR1 is LGHNA and CDR2 is YNFKEQ. CDR3 residues: CASSQDRGTTASGNEQFF. The CDR3 nucleotides read TGTGCCAGCAGCCAAGATCGGGGGACTACCGCGTCGGGGAATGAGCAGTTCTTC.

The gene calls are TRBV27 and TRBJ2-5, with D maybe TRBD2 (5 bases). Trimming stripped 3 bases from V and 5 bases from J, with 10 bases between. The germline V gene encodes CDR1 MNHEY and CDR2 SMNVEV (reference sequence). CDR3 size: 13 residues. Written as DNA, the CDR3 is TGTGCCAGCAGTTTTTCGGGGTCGGAGACCCAGTACTTC. It encodes CASSFSGSETQYF.

This chain uses TRBV3-1 (or the pseudogene TRBV3-2) with TRBJ2-5, with D possibly TRBD1 on 6 matching bases. The germline V and J ends were trimmed by 3 bases and 2 bases, with 16 bases remaining between them. The CDR3 is 16 residues long. Germline CDR1 is LGHDT and CDR2 is YNNKEL (reference sequence). CDR3 in DNA: TGTGCCAGCAGCCACGGACAGAGCTCCTTTCAAGAGACCCAGTACTTC. This encodes CASSHGQSSFQETQYF.

This rearrangement joins TRBV3-1 (or the pseudogene TRBV3-2) to TRBJ2-1, with 9 bases that match TRBD1. The CDR3 length is 13 residues. The germline V gene has CDR1 LGHDT and CDR2 YNNKEL (reference sequence). V was pared by 4 bases and J by 15 bases, with 10 bases of the junction left unmatched. In DNA, the CDR3 is TGTGCCAGCAGCCCGCGATGGGACAGGGTGCGGTTCTTC. Translation gives CASSPRWDRVRFF.

The gene calls are TRBV7-9 and TRBJ1-2; 7 positions match TRBD1. The CDR3 is 15 amino acids. V gave up 4 bases and J gave up 3 bases; unmatched junction bases: 8. From germline, CDR1 is SEHNR and CDR2 FQNEAQ (reference sequence). CDR3 loop: CASSSNRGLDYGYTF. The CDR3 nucleotides read TGTGCCAGCAGCTCTAACAGGGGTTTGGACTATGGCTACACCTTC.

This rearrangement joins TRBV15 to TRBJ2-7, with 9 bases identical to TRBD1. The V segment lost 4 bases and the J segment 4 bases; nucleotides outside the gene matches: 8. Germline CDR1 LNHNV, CDR2 YYDKDF (reference sequence). This CDR3 is built from 15 residues. CDR3 coding DNA: TGTGCCACCAGCAAAGCCGGGACAGGGAATTACGAGCAGTACTTC. Its protein product is CATSKAGTGNYEQYF.

This chain links TRBV28 with TRBJ1-5; TRBD1 matches 7 bases. Germline CDR1 and CDR2: MDHEN and SYDVKM. The trim removed 5 bases at V and 4 bases at J, leaving 5 bases unmatched. The CDR3 contains 14 residues. The CDR3 sequence: CASSPGQFNQPQHF. The CDR3 bases are TGTGCCAGCAGTCCGGGACAGTTTAATCAGCCCCAGCATTTT.

This clone was recorded once. This sequence joins TRBV7-9 and TRBJ1-1; D might be TRBD1 (6 bases). The CDR3 contains 13 residues. The V and J ends lost 3 bases and 4 bases respectively, with 9 bases between them. From germline, CDR1 is SEHNR and CDR2 FQNEAQ (reference sequence). The CDR3 is CASSLDSATEAFF. The CDR3 coding sequence is TGTGCCAGCAGCTTGGACAGTGCCACTGAAGCTTTCTTT.

The CDR3 region has the DNA TGTGCCAGCACCCAAAAGGGACTTCCAGGACGGAATGGCTACACCTTC. Translation: CASTQKGLPGRNGYTF. This chain uses TRBV27 with TRBJ1-2, with a weak D call TRBD1 (5 bases). CDR1 is MNHEY, CDR2 SMNVEV, per germline (reference sequence). There are 16 residues in the CDR3. V was cut by 7 bases and J by 6 bases, with 24 bases left in between.

The chain is built from TRBV9 and TRBJ2-2, with D perhaps matching TRBD1 (6 bases). The CDR3 covers 15 residues. Germline values: CDR1 SGDLS, CDR2 YYNGEE. The V end lost 2 bases, the J end lost 1 base, and 9 bases lay between the germline ends. CDR3 loop: CASSVDSLNTGELFF. In DNA, the CDR3 is TGTGCCAGCAGCGTGGACAGCCTGAACACCGGGGAGCTGTTTTTT. Full variable domain (outside the CDR3, taken from reference TRBV9 and TRBJ2-2): DSGVTQTPKHLITATGQRVTLRCSPRSGDLSVYWYQQSLDQGLQFLIQYYNGEERAKGNILERFSAQQFPDLHSELNLSSLELGDSALYFCASSVDSLNTGELFFGEGSRLTVL.

The chain joins TRBV7-2 to TRBJ1-5; TRBD1 matches 9 bases. The CDR3 is 17 residues long. CDR1 is SGHTA, CDR2 FQGNSA, per germline. The V and J ends lost 7 bases and 0 bases, in that order; junction bases with no gene match: 10. The CDR3 reads CASTTGTGRTSNQPQHF. The CDR3 DNA reads as TGTGCCAGCACTACCGGGACAGGGAGGACTAGCAATCAGCCCCAGCATTTT.

The chain recombines TRBV14 with TRBJ2-7, with D possibly matching TRBD2 (6 bases). The CDR3 is 13 amino acids. Germline lookup yields CDR1 SGHDN and CDR2 FVKESK. V was pared by 4 bases and J by 5 bases, with 12 bases between. CDR3 amino acids: CASSPTSFHEQYF. The CDR3 DNA reads as TGTGCCAGCAGCCCTACTAGCTTCCACGAGCAGTACTTC.

This chain links TRBV7-9 with TRBJ2-7; the match to TRBD1 covers 9 bases. V dropped 5 bases and J dropped 2; count of bases not matched to a gene: 7. CDR1 SEHNR and CDR2 FQNEAQ come from the germline V gene (reference sequence). This CDR3 region has 15 residues. The CDR3 reads CASSPYDRGTYEQYF. The DNA of the CDR3 is TGTGCCAGCAGCCCCTACGACAGGGGGACCTACGAGCAGTACTTC.